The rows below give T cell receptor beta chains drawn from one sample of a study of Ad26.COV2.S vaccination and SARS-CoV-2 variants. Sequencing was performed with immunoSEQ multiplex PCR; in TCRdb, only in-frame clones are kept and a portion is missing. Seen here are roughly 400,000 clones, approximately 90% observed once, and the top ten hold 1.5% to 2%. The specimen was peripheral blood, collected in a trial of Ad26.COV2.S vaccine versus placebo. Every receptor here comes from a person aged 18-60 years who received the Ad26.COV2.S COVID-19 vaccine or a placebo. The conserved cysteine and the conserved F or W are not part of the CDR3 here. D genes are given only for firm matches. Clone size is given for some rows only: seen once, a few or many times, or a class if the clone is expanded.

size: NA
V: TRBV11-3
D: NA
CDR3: ASSRTRHHGELF

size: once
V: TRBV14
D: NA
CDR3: ASSQRQNYEQY

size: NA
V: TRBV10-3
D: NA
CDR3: ATETESSYEQY

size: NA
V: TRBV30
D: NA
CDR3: AWSSGQAYEQY

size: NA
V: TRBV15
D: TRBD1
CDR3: ATSSLPGQGSYGYT

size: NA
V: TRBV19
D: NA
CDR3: ASSPTGTPNTEAF

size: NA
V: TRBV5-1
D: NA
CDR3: ASSFLTSASSYEQY

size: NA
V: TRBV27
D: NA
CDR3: ASRTLTDSGNTIY

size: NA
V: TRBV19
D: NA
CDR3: ASTLIVEGFTGELF

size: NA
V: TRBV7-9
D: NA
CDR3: ASSLGLAQGQPQH